Sequencing of this T cell receptor (beta chain) was carried out in a study of blood T cell repertoires in COVID-19. This clone was recorded a few times. Per the original data handling: Reference gene primer amplification gave estimated nucleated cell counts. Generated by immunoSEQ multiplex PCR, the TCRdb table keeps only in-frame clones and is missing some. That table is the source of V, J and clone size, and D and trimming were worked out from the DNA. The sample includes roughly 160,000 clones, 80% to 90% of them seen just once. The CDR3 is 15 residues long. CDR1 and CDR2 (germline): LNHDA, SQIVND (reference sequence). V shed 3 bases and J shed 3 bases, with 11 bases lying between them.

The TCR sequence derives from a woman of 80 years or more with COVID-19, enrolled during active disease. Sequenced input: peripheral blood. The chain has TRBV19 and TRBJ2-2; a possible D gene is TRBD1 (6 bases). The CDR3, as DNA: TGTGCCAGTAGTATCCTAGGGGGAGACACCGGGGAGCTGTTTTTT. Protein sequence: CASSILGGDTGELFF.